Listed here is a single T cell receptor (beta chain). Its antigen is not identified. Here the CDR3 omits its conserved ending phenylalanine or tryptophan, so a read error is the likely source. It is unclear where the CDR3 begins or ends on the DNA, so no DNA is shown, and the CDR3 is as TCRdb lists it. Patients sequenced had flow cytometry evidence of CD8+CD57+ cell expansion. Germline CDR1 reads SEHNR; CDR2 reads FQNEAQ (reference sequence). Inclusive of both ends, the CDR3 amounts to 14 amino acids. This sample stems from a study of CD8+CD57+ T cells in acquired aplastic anemia. Overall study results and limits: Researchers report that about 29 CD8+ CDR3 sequences appeared in both patients and controls.

TCR beta VDJ and CDR3 profiling used genomic DNA as template. TCRdb reprocessed the reads with MiXCR, giving one entry per CDR3 protein. The table lists 200,000 to 300,000 distinct CDR3 sequences, 82% of them singletons. What was sequenced was sorted CD4+, CD8+, or CD8+CD57+ T cells (not recorded which) from PBMCs. This receptor was taken from a human donor with aplastic anemia. The chain has TRBV7-9 and TRBJ2-5; the table calls TRBD2, which could not be checked here. The CDR3 here is CASSSQRSGESDEL.